The clone carrying this T cell receptor beta chain has just one count. These data come from a study of blood T cell repertoires in COVID-19. About the research overall: Researchers got acute and convalescent COVID-19 samples from the United States, Italy and Spain. Sample material is recorded as cDNA or gDNA derived from T cells, B-cell-depleted T cells, or PBMCs.

In the study's own analysis: Cell counts per sample came from amplifying reference gene primers. Clones were read by immunoSEQ multiplex PCR, and TCRdb kept only the in-frame ones, dropping some. The D gene and trimming were derived from the DNA, and the V and J assignments and clone size from that table. The sample contains more than 150,000 clones, approximately 80% of which appear only once. The sequenced material came from peripheral blood. The sequence was collected from an elderly woman with acute or convalescent COVID-19.

This CDR3 is CASSTRTTTNEKLFF. CDR3 DNA sequence: TGTGCCAGTAGCACCCGGACAACAACTAATGAAAAACTGTTTTTT. The chain carries TRBV19 and TRBJ1-4; weak D call: TRBD1 (5 bases). The CDR3 has 15 amino acids. Trimming took 6 bases from V and 0 from J, leaving 11 bases between them. Germline values: CDR1 LNHDA, CDR2 SQIVND (reference sequence).